This paragraph reports one T cell receptor beta chain. Profiled with immunoSEQ multiplex PCR; TCRdb holds only in-frame clones, not every one. This sample carries about 290,000 clones, roughly 89% of them seen once, and the ten largest clones take 0.85% to 0.95%. The data were taken from a study of blood T cell repertoires in COVID-19. The overall study: Sources were T cells, B-cell-depleted T cells, or PBMCs; the material itself was cDNA or gDNA.

Germline V gene lookup returns CDR1 MNHEY and CDR2 SMNVEV (reference sequence). This CDR3 spans 12 amino acids. V was cut by 5 bases and J by 9 bases, with 11 bases left in between. The sample consisted of peripheral blood. The TCR sequence derives from a middle-aged woman who had recovered from COVID-19. J is TRBJ2-1 and V is TRBV27; D may be TRBD1 (6 bases). The CDR3 sequence is CASSRIGGEQFF. The CDR3 nucleotides are TGTGCCAGCAGTCGAATAGGGGGTGAGCAGTTCTTC.